The 15 T cell receptor beta chains reported below all come from one sample, sequenced in a study of T cell repertoires in aging, cancer and after chemotherapy. Amplification of TCR beta used genomic DNA extracted from peripheral blood. A mixed TRB-A/B primer pool amplified rearranged TRB by multiplex touch-down PCR. TCRdb reprocessed the multiplex PCR reads via MiXCR and lists one record per CDR3 protein. The sample consists of 12,000 or so distinct CDR3 sequences, 20% to 30% of them appearing once. The sample consisted of blood. The receptors here all came from a human donor in good health.

This clonotype came up a few times. This rearrangement joins TRBV6-5 to TRBJ1-5, with TRBD1 matching 9 bases. V shed 8 bases and J 6 bases; nucleotides not matched to a gene: 8. The CDR3 is 14 residues long. Germline assignment: CDR1 MNHEY and CDR2 SVGAGI. CDR3 protein: CASWDGTGSQPQHF. In DNA, the CDR3 is TGTGCCAGCTGGGACGGGACAGGGAGTCAGCCCCAGCATTTT.

The rearrangement joins TRBV9 to TRBJ2-3; the match to TRBD2 covers 7 bases. Looked up from germline, CDR1 is SGDLS and CDR2 is YYNGEE. The V segment lost 3 bases and the J segment 0 bases; nucleotides outside the gene matches: 10. The CDR3 is 17 amino acids. The CDR3 spells CASSGPGSGASTDTQYF. DNA for the CDR3: TGTGCCAGCAGCGGCCCGGGCAGCGGGGCAAGCACAGATACGCAGTATTTT.

The V and J genes are TRBV20-1 and TRBJ2-1, with no clear D. Trimming cost V 0 bases and J 7 bases, with 16 bases left between them. The CDR3 extends over 15 amino acids. CDR1 is DFQATT, CDR2 SNEGSKA, per germline (reference sequence). Here the CDR3 reads CSARDLARAVNEQFF. The CDR3 nucleotides are TGCAGTGCTAGAGATCTGGCTAGAGCAGTGAATGAGCAGTTCTTC.

Only a few counts were recorded for this clonotype. The CDR3 DNA reads as TGTGCCAGCAGTTTTGGGGGCGGTGAGACCCAGTACTTC. This sequence encodes CASSFGGGETQYF. This chain connects TRBV27 to TRBJ2-5; TRBD1 is a possible D gene (6 bases). V dropped 3 bases and J dropped 5 bases, with 10 bases sitting between them. The germline V gene has CDR1 MNHEY and CDR2 SMNVEV (reference sequence). This CDR3 is built from 13 residues.

The chain is built from TRBV6-6 and TRBJ2-7; the match to TRBD2 covers 7 bases. Unmatched junction bases numbered 7, after V lost 2 bases and J lost 6 bases. The CDR3 is 14 residues long. Germline loops: CDR1 MNHNY, CDR2 SVGAGI (reference sequence). DNA of the CDR3: TGTGCCAGCAGTTACGCGACTAGCAGTCCCGAGCAGTACTTC. It yields the protein CASSYATSSPEQYF.

This clonotype has just a few counts. CDR3 nucleotides: TGTGCCAGTACACTGGGAACAGGCACAGATACGCAGTATTTT. Its protein is CASTLGTGTDTQYF. V gene TRBV19 combines with J gene TRBJ2-3, with unresolved D. The CDR3 extends over 14 amino acids. Trimming stripped 7 bases from V and 1 base from J, with 12 bases between. Germline V gene lookup returns CDR1 LNHDA and CDR2 SQIVND (reference sequence).

The chain combines TRBV28 with TRBJ2-7, with D maybe TRBD1 (6 bases). CDR1 is MDHEN, CDR2 SYDVKM, per germline. This CDR3 comprises 12 residues. V dropped 5 bases and J dropped 7 bases, with 12 bases sitting between them. This CDR3 is CASSPRGWEQYV. The CDR3 DNA reads as TGTGCCAGCAGTCCCAGGGGTTGGGAGCAGTACGTC.

In its sample, this clonotype was seen a few times. V is TRBV7-2 and J is TRBJ2-1, with D perhaps being TRBD1 or TRBD2 (7 bases each). Germline V gives CDR1 SGHTA, CDR2 FQGNSA. Trimming cost V 5 bases and J 5 bases, with 16 bases left between them. The CDR3 has 15 amino acids. The CDR3 DNA sequence: TGTGCCAGCAGCCTCCAGGGGGGGTTCAACAATGAGCAGTTCTTC. Protein product: CASSLQGGFNNEQFF.

This clonotype was observed a handful of times. The CDR3 protein is CSARDPRGLEKLFF. The CDR3 coding sequence is TGCAGTGCTAGAGATCCCCGGGGGCTAGAAAAACTGTTTTTT. V usage is TRBV20-1 and J usage is TRBJ1-4; tentatively, D is TRBD1 (6 bases). V was clipped by 0 bases and J by 8 bases, with 13 bases between them. Per the germline V gene, CDR1 is DFQATT and CDR2 is SNEGSKA (reference sequence). CDR3 size: 14 residues.

CDR3 nucleotide sequence: TGTGCCAGCAGCTTAGGTGCGGGGGTCCACTACGAGCAGTACGTC. Residues: CASSLGAGVHYEQYV. The gene calls are TRBV6-5 and TRBJ2-7; 7 bases agree with TRBD2. Trimming took 6 bases from V and 3 from J; bases not matched to a gene: 11. The CDR3 runs 15 residues. The germline gives CDR1 MNHEY, CDR2 SVGAGI.

In regard to this clonotype: This could be a read error, since a much larger clone is one nucleotide away. CDR3 region: CASSYRGEVELFF. DNA of the CDR3: TGTGCCAGCAGTTACAGGGGTGAGGTGGAGCTGTTTTTT. This chain uses TRBV6-5 with TRBJ2-2; TRBD1 might be the D (5 bases). The CDR3 has 13 amino acids. Trimming shortened V by 2 bases and J by 10 bases, and 11 bases separated the two germline ends. Germline V gene lookup returns CDR1 MNHEY and CDR2 SVGAGI.

This clonotype was observed a handful of times. The chain links TRBV4-3 to TRBJ1-5; weak D call: TRBD1 (6 bases). This CDR3 region has 15 residues. Trimming took off 2 bases at V and 4 bases at J, with 12 bases between the two ends. Germline assignment: CDR1 LGHNA and CDR2 YSLEER. The chain's CDR3 is CASSQTGLGNQPQHF. Here the CDR3 DNA reads TGCGCCAGCAGCCAAACAGGGTTGGGGAATCAGCCCCAGCATTTT.

The V gene is TRBV7-3, the J gene TRBJ1-1, with D tentatively TRBD1 (6 bases). Trimming stripped 5 bases from V and 2 bases from J, with 12 bases between. CDR3 length equals 14 residues. Germline V gives CDR1 SGHTA, CDR2 FQGTGA. In nucleotides, the CDR3 is TGTGCCAGCAGCCCGGGACACCTAAACACTGAAGCTTTCTTT. This translates into CASSPGHLNTEAFF. Filled out from reference TRBV7-3 and TRBJ1-1, the complete variable domain reads GAGVSQTPSNKVTEKGKYVELRCDPISGHTALYWYRQSLGQGPEFLIYFQGTGAADDSGLPNDRFFAVRPEGSVSTLKIQRTERGDSAVYLCASSPGHLNTEAFFGQGTRLTVV.

Regarding this clonotype: This clone may be a read error of a much larger clone one base away. This chain uses TRBV7-2 with TRBJ1-2, with TRBD1 matching 8 bases. This CDR3 comprises 14 residues. Trimming took 5 bases from V and 7 from J; bases not matched to a gene: 9. Germline V gene sequence: CDR1 SGHTA, CDR2 FQGNSA. The DNA for the CDR3 is TGTGCCAGCAGCGGCTGGGACAGGTGGACTGGCTACACCTTC. This gives the protein CASSGWDRWTGYTF.

The J gene is TRBJ2-7, the V gene TRBV27; TRBD1 matches 8 bases. The CDR3 is 12 residues long. V trimming: 10 bases; J trimming: 2 bases; junction bases outside the gene matches: 4. Looked up from germline, CDR1 is MNHEY and CDR2 is SMNVEV (reference sequence). The CDR3 DNA sequence: TGTGCCACCGGACAGGGCGCCTACGAGCAGTACTTC. This gives the protein CATGQGAYEQYF.